What follows are 3 T cell receptor beta chains derived from one specimen sequenced in a study of blood T cells in healthy people across ages. Through a sample-barcoded 5' primer and a J-beta primer mix, a second PCR was run for roughly 6 to 11 cycles. TCRdb independently ran MiXCR on the 5' RACE reads; one entry per CDR3 protein. This sample has roughly 930,000 distinct CDR3 sequences, with around 48% found just once. What was sequenced was blood. All receptors derive from a man aged 30-40 years in good health.

This clonotype was detected a few times. The chain is built from TRBV29-1 and TRBJ1-4; no definite D call. CDR1 and CDR2 (germline): SQVTM, ANQGSEA. V lost 3 bases to trimming and J lost 7 bases, with 15 bases between them. This CDR3 spans 14 amino acids. The CDR3 DNA follows: TGCAGCGTTGAGTATCCGGTGGGGAGTGAAAAACTGTTTTTT. Protein: CSVEYPVGSEKLFF.

The rearrangement links TRBV6-4 to TRBJ1-5; no clear D gene. Trimming took 0 bases from V and 5 from J, leaving 5 bases between them. The germline gives CDR1 MRHNA, CDR2 SNTAGT. The CDR3 has 13 amino acids. CDR3 in amino acids: CASSDSVHQPQHF. CDR3 nucleotide sequence: TGTGCCAGCAGTGACTCGGTCCATCAGCCCCAGCATTTT.

This clonotype has just a few counts. V gene TRBV10-3 combines with J gene TRBJ1-1; D is unclear. Germline assignment: CDR1 ENHRY and CDR2 SYGVKD. This CDR3 has 13 amino acids. Trimming took 2 bases from V and 5 from J, leaving 9 bases between them. CDR3: CAISEEEVTEAFF. CDR3 DNA: TGTGCCATCAGTGAGGAGGAGGTGACTGAAGCTTTCTTT.